The clone carrying this T cell receptor beta chain was picked up a small number of times. The antigen remains undetermined. The record originates from a study of cytomegalovirus exposure and HLA in healthy donors. General study points: Productive status was seen about 87% or about 30% of the time for most TCR beta V segments in an earlier analysis.

CDR3 length equals 12 residues. CDR1 is SGHRS and CDR2 is YFSETQ in the germline V gene. The germline V and J ends were trimmed by 4 bases and 5 bases, with 6 bases remaining between them. The PCR had 60 Vbeta and 13 Jbeta primers. The protocol was immunoSEQ multiplex PCR, while the TCRdb copy is restricted to in-frame clones and leaves out a portion. This sample carries 150,000 to 200,000 clones, around 80% of them seen once, and the ten largest clones take 0.95% to 1.4%. What was sequenced was PBMCs. V is TRBV5-1 and J is TRBJ2-2; no clear D. The TCR originated in a middle-aged woman in good health and CMV-seronegative. CDR3 DNA: TGCGCCAGCAGCCACCGGACCGGGGAGCTGTTTTTT. This sequence encodes CASSHRTGELFF.